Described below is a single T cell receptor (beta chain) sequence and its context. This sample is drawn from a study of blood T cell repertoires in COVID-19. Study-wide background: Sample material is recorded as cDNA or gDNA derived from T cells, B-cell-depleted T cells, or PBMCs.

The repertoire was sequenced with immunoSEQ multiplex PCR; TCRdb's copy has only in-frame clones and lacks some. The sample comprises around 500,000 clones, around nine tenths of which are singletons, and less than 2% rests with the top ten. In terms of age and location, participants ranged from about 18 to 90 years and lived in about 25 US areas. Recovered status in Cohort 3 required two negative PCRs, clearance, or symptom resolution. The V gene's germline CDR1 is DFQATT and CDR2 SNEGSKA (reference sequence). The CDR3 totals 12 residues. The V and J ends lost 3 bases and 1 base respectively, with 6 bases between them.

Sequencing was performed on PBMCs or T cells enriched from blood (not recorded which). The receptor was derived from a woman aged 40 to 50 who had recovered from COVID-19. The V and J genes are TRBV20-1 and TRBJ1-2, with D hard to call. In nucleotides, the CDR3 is TGCAGTGCTAGTTTTATTAACTATGGCTACACCTTC. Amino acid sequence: CSASFINYGYTF.